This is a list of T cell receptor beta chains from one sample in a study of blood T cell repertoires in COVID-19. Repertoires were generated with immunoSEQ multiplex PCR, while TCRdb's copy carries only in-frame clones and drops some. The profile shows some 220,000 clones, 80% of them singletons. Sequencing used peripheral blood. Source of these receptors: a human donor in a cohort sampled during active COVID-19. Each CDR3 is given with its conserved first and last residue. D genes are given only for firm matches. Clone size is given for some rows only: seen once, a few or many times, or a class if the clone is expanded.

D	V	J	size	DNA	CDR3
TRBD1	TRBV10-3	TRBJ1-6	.	TGTGCCATCAGTGAGGCGGGACAGGGAAGCTCACCCCTCCACTTT	CAISEAGQGSSPLHF
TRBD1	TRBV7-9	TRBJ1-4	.	TGTGCCAGCTACTTGACAGGGAGTAATGAAAAACTGTTTTTT	CASYLTGSNEKLFF
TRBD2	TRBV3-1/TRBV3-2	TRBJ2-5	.	TGTGCCAGCAGCCGACGGACTAGCGGGATACAAGAGACCCAGTACTTC	CASSRRTSGIQETQYF
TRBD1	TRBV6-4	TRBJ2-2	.	TGTGCCAGCAGTGTCAGGACAGGGAACACCGGGGAGCTGTTTTTT	CASSVRTGNTGELFF
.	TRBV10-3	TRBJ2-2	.	TGTGCCATCAGTACAGGGCCTTACACCGGGGAGCTGTTTTTT	CAISTGPYTGELFF
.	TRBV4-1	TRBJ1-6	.	TGCGCCAGCAGCCAAGAAGGGGATTCAGGACCCCTCCACTTT	CASSQEGDSGPLHF
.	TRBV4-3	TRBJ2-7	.	TGCGCCAGCAGCCAAGATGGGTCAGGTCCGCAGTACTTC	CASSQDGSGPQYF
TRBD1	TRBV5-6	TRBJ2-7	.	TGTGCCAGCAGCAAGGACAGGCGCGCCTACGAGCAGTACTTC	CASSKDRRAYEQYF
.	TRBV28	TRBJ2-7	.	TGTGCCACCCACTCCGGAACTAACTACGAGCAGTACTTC	CATHSGTNYEQYF
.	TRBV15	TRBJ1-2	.	TGTGCCACCAGCAGAGACAGCTATGGCTACACCTTC	CATSRDSYGYTF
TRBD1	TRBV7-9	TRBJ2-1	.	TGTGCCAGCAGCTTAGCGTTTAGCGGACAGGGGGCGCGGAGTGAGCAGTTCTTC	CASSLAFSGQGARSEQFF
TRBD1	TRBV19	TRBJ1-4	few	TGTGCCAGTAGTCCATCGACAGGGTTTGGGGAAAAACTGTTTTTT	CASSPSTGFGEKLFF
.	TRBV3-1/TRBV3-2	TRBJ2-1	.	TGTGCCAGCAGCCAAGACCGGGGCTCCTACAATGAGCAGTTCTTC	CASSQDRGSYNEQFF
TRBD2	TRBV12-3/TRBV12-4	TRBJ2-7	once	TGTGCCAGCAGCACTAGCGGGGAAACTCCGCAGTACTTC	CASSTSGETPQYF
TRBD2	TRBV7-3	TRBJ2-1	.	TGTGCCAGCAGCTTAAACGGGGGGACCTACAATGAGCAGTTCTTC	CASSLNGGTYNEQFF
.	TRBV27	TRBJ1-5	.	TGTGCCAGCAGTTTATCGGGGCCCCCTCTGAGTCAGCCCCAGCATTTT	CASSLSGPPLSQPQHF
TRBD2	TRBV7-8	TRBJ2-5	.	TGTGCCAGCAGCTTAGTAAAAGCGGGAGGGCTAGAGACCCAGTACTTC	CASSLVKAGGLETQYF
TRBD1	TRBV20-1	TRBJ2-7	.	TGCAGTGGACAGGGGACCAACGAGCAGTACTTC	CSGQGTNEQYF
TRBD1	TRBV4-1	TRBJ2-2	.	TGCGCCAGCAGACCGTCTACAGGGGGATTAACCGGGGAGCTGTTTTTT	CASRPSTGGLTGELFF
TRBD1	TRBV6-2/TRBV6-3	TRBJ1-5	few	TGTGCCAGCAGCCGACAGGGGGCGTCTCAGCCCCAGCATTTT	CASSRQGASQPQHF
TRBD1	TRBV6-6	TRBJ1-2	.	TGTGCCAGCAGTCGGGGGACAGGGGACGGCTACACCTTC	CASSRGTGDGYTF
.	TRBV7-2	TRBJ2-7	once	TGTGCCAGCAGCTTAGATACAGGGTCTGCCGAGCAGTACTTC	CASSLDTGSAEQYF
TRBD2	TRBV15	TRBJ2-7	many	TGTGCCACCAGCATGGGAGGGAGCTCCTACGAGCAGTACTTC	CATSMGGSSYEQYF